This section outlines one T cell receptor beta chain sequence together with its context. Its antigen is unknown. No base qualities exist here, and no much larger clone lies one base off it. The data were obtained in a study of preoperative IRX-2 immunotherapy in early breast cancer (dated by TCRdb to the late 2010s). Trimming removed 2 bases from V and 5 bases from J, leaving 9 bases between the germline ends. CDR1 and CDR2 (KGHSH, LQKENI) derive from the germline V gene. From the cysteine up to the phenylalanine, the CDR3 has a length of 14 residues. Of all the DNA, just the CDR3 is kept, 42 bases in frame from base 1. Receptor amplification or capture employed the immunoSEQ multiplex PCR assay. Entries here come from immuneACCESS through TCRdb and include only in-frame sequences with V and J called. Some clones fail to appear in such tables; in the studies checked, an unresolved V gene covers under half of the shortfall, and the cause of the remainder is unknown. Counted in this sample were about 98,000 clones; 75% to 90% of them appeared once. Jointly, the top ten make up roughly 2% of the sample.

The label giving this sample's treatment or condition can be read as: preoperative locoregional IRX-2 cytokine immunotherapy. The samples were obtained from a phase Ib study in which preoperative, locoregional IRX-2 cytokine immunotherapy intended to prime immune responses was tested. Before surgery, IRX-2 was given to the donors, who were patients with early-stage breast cancer. This sequence uses TRBV18 and TRBJ1-4; the D gene is perhaps TRBD1, from 5 matching bases. The specimen comprised tumor tissue, sampled after IRX-2 immunotherapy. The source of this sequence is a human donor with breast cancer. DNA sequence: TGTGCCAGCTCACCATACGGGGCGAATGAAAAACTGTTTTTT. This encodes CASSPYGANEKLFF.